This T cell receptor (beta chain) was documented in a study of human T cells and chemical hapten exposure. Time point meaning: patch test 3, about 24 weeks after DPC sensitization. This sample's treatment: therapeutic diphenylcyclopropenone sensitization with weekly scalp DPC. TCRdb reprocessed the RACE reads with MiXCR, giving one entry per CDR3 protein. The data show over 70,000 distinct CDR3 sequences, approximately 10% seen once. This CDR3 has 14 residues. The ends were cut back, 2 bases at V and 10 bases at J, with 15 bases in the middle. Germline lookup yields CDR1 SNHLY and CDR2 FYNNEI. This chain connects TRBV2 to TRBJ2-1, with a tentative D call TRBD2 (8 bases). The TCR sequence derives from a woman between 25 and 40 years old with alopecia areata. Some clones in this sample may be carry-over from other donors' samples. The material was whole blood, obtained in connection with sensitization to the hapten diphenylcyclopropenone (DPC). The CDR3 DNA reads as TGTGCCAGCAGTGAAACGACGGGAGGGGGCGAGCAGTTCTTC. The encoded protein is CASSETTGGGEQFF.